Listed below are T cell receptor beta chains from one sample, sequenced in a study of cytomegalovirus exposure and HLA in healthy donors. The repertoire was sequenced with immunoSEQ multiplex PCR; TCRdb's copy has only in-frame clones and lacks some. The data contain some 250,000 clones, around 90% of them singletons. Sequenced material: PBMCs. The receptors stem from a woman younger than 30 in good health and CMV-seronegative. Each CDR3 is given without its conserved first and last residue.

CDR3: ASSYARAATGELF
V: TRBV6-6
J: TRBJ2-2

CDR3: SVDTGGGEKLF
V: TRBV29-1
J: TRBJ1-4

CDR3: SVEDQGGARNTIY
V: TRBV29-1
J: TRBJ1-3

CDR3: ASSSLLGAGVAYEQY
V: TRBV27
J: TRBJ2-7

CDR3: ASSPGQGNSNSPLH
V: TRBV18
J: TRBJ1-6

CDR3: ASSYSPGGDEQF
V: TRBV6-6
J: TRBJ2-1

CDR3: ASSIALNPYNEQF
V: TRBV19
J: TRBJ2-1

CDR3: ASSPQRGDTGELF
V: TRBV7-3
J: TRBJ2-2

CDR3: ASSLQAGSNTEAF
V: TRBV7-8
J: TRBJ1-1

CDR3: ASSLTGSGNTIY
V: TRBV9
J: TRBJ1-3

CDR3: ASSLPSGNTDTQY
V: TRBV5-1
J: TRBJ2-3

CDR3: ASSAPGSGGTDTQY
V: TRBV6-1
J: TRBJ2-3

CDR3: ATSRGAGPPGDSPLH
V: TRBV15
J: TRBJ1-6

CDR3: ASSLRRGTEAF
V: TRBV9
J: TRBJ1-1

CDR3: ASSSPGLAGYT
V: TRBV25-1
J: TRBJ1-2

CDR3: ASSPFGGSTEAF
V: TRBV19
J: TRBJ1-1

CDR3: ASSLTLAGAGGEQF
V: TRBV27
J: TRBJ2-1

CDR3: ASSLRDTNEKLF
V: TRBV5-1
J: TRBJ1-4

CDR3: ASSLSSPGQGISF
V: TRBV28
J: TRBJ1-1

CDR3: ASSQDIGGRRNQPQH
V: TRBV4-3
J: TRBJ1-5

CDR3: ASQDWDSNQPQH
V: TRBV19
J: TRBJ1-5

CDR3: ATSRATSGVADTQY
V: TRBV15
J: TRBJ2-3

CDR3: ASRGQRSSNYGYT
V: TRBV6-6
J: TRBJ1-2

CDR3: ASSETPGQGGNEQF
V: TRBV6-1
J: TRBJ2-1

CDR3: ASSLRAGETQY
V: TRBV7-8
J: TRBJ2-5

CDR3: ASSGTGSGANVLT
V: TRBV6-1
J: TRBJ2-6

CDR3: SASARGPQH
V: TRBV20-1
J: TRBJ1-5

CDR3: ASSPRQGGRNQPQH
V: TRBV18
J: TRBJ1-5

CDR3: AWSVGGGIYNEQF
V: TRBV30
J: TRBJ2-1

CDR3: ASSLPSWTDTQY
V: TRBV7-8
J: TRBJ2-3

CDR3: ASSLAENRGDEQF
V: TRBV7-6
J: TRBJ2-1

CDR3: ASSLVGWGRATNEKLF
V: TRBV5-1
J: TRBJ1-4